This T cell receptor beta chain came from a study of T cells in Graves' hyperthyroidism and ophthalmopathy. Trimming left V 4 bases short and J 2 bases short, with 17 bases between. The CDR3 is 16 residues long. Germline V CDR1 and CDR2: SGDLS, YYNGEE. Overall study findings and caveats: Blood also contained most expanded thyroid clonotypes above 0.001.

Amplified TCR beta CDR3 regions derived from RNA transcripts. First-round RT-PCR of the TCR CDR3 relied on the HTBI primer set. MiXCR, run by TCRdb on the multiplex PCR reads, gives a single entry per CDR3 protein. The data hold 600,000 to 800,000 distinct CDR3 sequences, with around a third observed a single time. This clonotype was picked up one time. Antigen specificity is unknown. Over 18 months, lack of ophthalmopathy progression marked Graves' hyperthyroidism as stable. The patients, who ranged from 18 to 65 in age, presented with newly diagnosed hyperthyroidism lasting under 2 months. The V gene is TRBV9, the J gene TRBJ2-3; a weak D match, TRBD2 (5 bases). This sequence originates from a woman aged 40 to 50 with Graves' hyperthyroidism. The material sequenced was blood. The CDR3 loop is CASSLASRPTTDTQYF. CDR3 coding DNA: TGTGCCAGCAGCTTAGCGAGCCGTCCTACCACAGATACGCAGTATTTT.